The clone carrying this T cell receptor beta chain was detected a few times. What it binds is unknown. This specimen belongs to a study of blood T cells in healthy people across ages. Between the trimmed V and J ends, which lost 3 bases and 4 bases, there was a span of 7 bases. The CDR3 spans 12 residues. Alongside a J-beta primer mix, a sample-barcoded 5' primer served in a second PCR lasting roughly 6 to 12 cycles. Researchers report that each sample yielded at least 3 million CDR3-containing paired-end reads. MiXCR, applied by TCRdb to the 5' RACE reads, yields one record per CDR3 protein. The sample lists 700,000 to 900,000 distinct CDR3 sequences, 25% to 30% occurring once. General study results and limits: What prevented conclusive comparison of naive and antigen-experienced cells was that PBMCs were unsorted.

In addition, the sample was reused for a study of T cells of mothers and their children.

The chain has TRBV12-3 or TRBV12-4 and TRBJ2-7; D is unclear. Material: blood. This TCR came from a boy aged 5-17 years in good health. For the CDR3, the DNA is TGTGCCAGCAGTTTTAGTATTTACGAGCAGTACTTC. Translation: CASSFSIYEQYF.